The 8 T cell receptor beta chains in this list originate from one sample, sequenced in a study of T cell repertoires in cytomegalovirus infection. No antigen has been assigned to these receptors. Using its own MiXCR run on the reads, TCRdb lists one record per CDR3 protein. The sample includes hundreds of thousands of distinct CDR3 sequences, roughly 31% of them seen just once. Sequenced material: cultured CD8+ T cells from PBMCs, taken from culture after CMV antigen stimulation. These receptors originate from a human donor in good health (CMV status not recorded). Some clones in this sample may be carry-over from other donors' samples.

Notes on this clonotype: A much larger clone differs by one base, so this may be a read error. The rearrangement joins TRBV6-5 to TRBJ2-1; D is perhaps TRBD2 (5 bases). The V gene lost 8 bases and the J gene lost 6 bases, with 8 bases spanning the gap. The CDR3 extends over 11 amino acids. Germline lookup yields CDR1 MNHEY and CDR2 SVGAGI. Here the CDR3 reads CASFEGNEQFF. CDR3 sequence (DNA): TGTGCCAGCTTTGAGGGCAATGAGCAGTTCTTC.

This rearrangement joins TRBV9 to TRBJ2-1, with D possibly matching TRBD2 (5 bases). CDR3 size: 17 residues. The V gene's germline CDR1 is SGDLS and CDR2 YYNGEE. The V end was cut by 5 bases, the J end by 3 bases, with 21 bases between. The CDR3, as DNA: TGTGCCAGCAGTCCCGGTGAGGGCGGGTTTTTCTACAATGAGCAGTTCTTC. Encoded protein: CASSPGEGGFFYNEQFF. Full variable domain (missing parts from reference TRBV9 and TRBJ2-1): DSGVTQTPKHLITATGQRVTLRCSPRSGDLSVYWYQQSLDQGLQFLIQYYNGEERAKGNILERFSAQQFPDLHSELNLSSLELGDSALYFCASSPGEGGFFYNEQFFGPGTRLTVL.

The J gene is TRBJ1-1, the V gene TRBV6-8; 12 bases agree with TRBD1. Trimming took 6 bases from V and 1 from J; bases not matched to a gene: 12. This CDR3 region has 18 residues. In germline, CDR1 is MNHGY, CDR2 SAAAGT. In DNA, the CDR3 is TGTGCCAGCAGGGGACTCCGGGACAGGGGGCAGGGGAACACTGAAGCTTTCTTT. This codes for CASRGLRDRGQGNTEAFF.

This clonotype has a handful of counts. The chain uses TRBV6-1 and TRBJ1-6; D is unresolved. Germline CDR1 and CDR2: MNHNS and SASEGT. Trimming removed 7 bases from V and 9 bases from J, with 22 bases in between. The CDR3 is 16 residues long. The CDR3 spells CASNPRGDPGLSPLHF. The CDR3 bases are TGTGCCAGCAACCCCCGAGGAGACCCAGGCCTTTCACCCCTCCACTTT.

V and J are TRBV7-6 and TRBJ1-2; TRBD1 matches 7 bases. J gave up 4 bases and V 5 bases, and 16 bases lay outside the gene matches. The CDR3 runs 17 residues. Germline CDR1 and CDR2: SGHVS and FNYEAQ. The CDR3 coding sequence is TGTGCCAGCAGCGGATACCGGGACAGAGCTTTTAGCTATGGCTACACCTTC. Protein: CASSGYRDRAFSYGYTF. The entire variable domain, with the rest obtained from reference TRBV7-6 and TRBJ1-2, is as follows: GAGVSQSPRYKVTKRGQDVALRCDPISGHVSLYWYRQALGQGPEFLTYFNYEAQQDKSGLPNDRFSAERPEGSISTLTIQRTEQRDSAMYRCASSGYRDRAFSYGYTFGSGTRLTVV.

In its sample, this clonotype was seen a few times. The genes are TRBV10-3 and TRBJ2-7; 7 bases align to TRBD1. The length of the CDR3 is 16 residues. Looked up from germline, CDR1 is ENHRY and CDR2 is SYGVKD. With V trimmed by 3 bases and J by 2 bases, 10 bases remained unmatched. The CDR3 is CAISDLRQGTTYEQYF. Here the CDR3 DNA reads TGTGCCATCAGTGACCTTAGACAGGGAACGACCTACGAGCAGTACTTC.

This clonotype has at least ten counts. V is TRBV7-6 and J is TRBJ2-2; 12 bases line up with TRBD2. Trimming removed 1 base from V and 3 bases from J; junction bases left unmatched: 3. The germline CDR1 and CDR2 sequences are SGHVS and FNYEAQ. This CDR3 has 17 residues. The CDR3 sequence: CASSLGTSGEYTGELFF. CDR3 DNA: TGTGCCAGCAGCTTAGGGACTAGCGGGGAGTACACCGGGGAGCTGTTTTTT.

This chain joins TRBV7-6 and TRBJ2-3; the match to TRBD1 covers 9 bases. The V and J ends lost 3 bases and 4 bases, in that order; junction bases with no gene match: 14. The CDR3 spans 18 residues. The germline gives CDR1 SGHVS, CDR2 FNYEAQ. In nucleotides, the CDR3 is TGTGCCAGCAGCTTTTACCGGGACAGGGACGAGGAAGCAGATACGCAGTATTTT. Translating gives CASSFYRDRDEEADTQYF.